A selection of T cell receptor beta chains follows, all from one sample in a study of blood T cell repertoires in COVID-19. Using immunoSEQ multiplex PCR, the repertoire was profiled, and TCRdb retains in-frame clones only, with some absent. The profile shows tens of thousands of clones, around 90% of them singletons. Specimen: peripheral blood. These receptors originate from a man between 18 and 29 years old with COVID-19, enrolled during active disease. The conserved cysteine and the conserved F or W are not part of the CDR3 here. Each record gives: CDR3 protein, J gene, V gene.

CDR3: ATGQALTDTQY
J: TRBJ2-3
V: TRBV19

CDR3: ASSVGTGDGQPQH
J: TRBJ1-5
V: TRBV4-3

CDR3: ATSRDQGLNTEAF
J: TRBJ1-1
V: TRBV15

CDR3: ASSTRESVYEQY
J: TRBJ2-7
V: TRBV7-8

CDR3: ASSMGTGANEQF
J: TRBJ2-1
V: TRBV19

CDR3: ASRARGQGIVGELF
J: TRBJ2-2
V: TRBV11-3

CDR3: ASSRRLAVTDEQF
J: TRBJ2-1
V: TRBV4-1

CDR3: ASSLSRLAGVIDTQY
J: TRBJ2-3
V: TRBV3-1/TRBV3-2

CDR3: ASSLLRRPNIQY
J: TRBJ2-4
V: TRBV3-1/TRBV3-2

CDR3: ASSPGQGSDQPQH
J: TRBJ1-5
V: TRBV27

CDR3: ASKVQGGTETQY
J: TRBJ2-5
V: TRBV2

CDR3: SGRQGSTGELF
J: TRBJ2-2
V: TRBV29-1

CDR3: ASSHPPGNQPQH
J: TRBJ1-5
V: TRBV4-1

CDR3: ASSRRGRGAYEQY
J: TRBJ2-7
V: TRBV7-9

CDR3: ASSQERGASGRISTDTQY
J: TRBJ2-3
V: TRBV4-1

CDR3: ASSEGAYYEQY
J: TRBJ2-7
V: TRBV6-1

CDR3: ASSLFGQGENNEQF
J: TRBJ2-1
V: TRBV28

CDR3: ASSLGSEGRRTDTQY
J: TRBJ2-3
V: TRBV7-8

CDR3: ASSYGLAETSYEQY
J: TRBJ2-7
V: TRBV11-2

CDR3: ASSFNLGLAGADTQY
J: TRBJ2-3
V: TRBV7-9

CDR3: ATSERDTHIWNQPQH
J: TRBJ1-5
V: TRBV24-1

CDR3: ASSSTSGSGDTQY
J: TRBJ2-3
V: TRBV18

CDR3: ATSRPERDGTDTQY
J: TRBJ2-3
V: TRBV15

CDR3: ASSLYRVNNSPLH
J: TRBJ1-6
V: TRBV27

CDR3: ASSLKAGLNTEAF
J: TRBJ1-1
V: TRBV11-2

CDR3: ATWPGQGAHEQY
J: TRBJ2-7
V: TRBV10-3

CDR3: AWTSGLAFSSYNEQF
J: TRBJ2-1
V: TRBV30

CDR3: ASSWTGNTGELF
J: TRBJ2-2
V: TRBV11-3

CDR3: ASSYSFTGSGNTIY
J: TRBJ1-3
V: TRBV6-2/TRBV6-3

CDR3: ASSLDRTREKLL
J: TRBJ1-4
V: TRBV5-6

CDR3: AWSVKQAGGNIQY
J: TRBJ2-4
V: TRBV30

CDR3: ASSLVGSGNVYEQY
J: TRBJ2-7
V: TRBV7-8

CDR3: ASTARDRLQETQY
J: TRBJ2-5
V: TRBV19

CDR3: ASSQLRQGRRFPSPLH
J: TRBJ1-6
V: TRBV14

CDR3: ASRPTDRAADTQY
J: TRBJ2-3
V: TRBV5-1

CDR3: ATSGETSGVYSSTDTQY
J: TRBJ2-3
V: TRBV24-1

CDR3: ASGGVNTEAF
J: TRBJ1-1
V: TRBV12-3/TRBV12-4

CDR3: ASSFMDRAGQPQH
J: TRBJ1-5
V: TRBV28

CDR3: ASSRYRDNSYNEQF
J: TRBJ2-1
V: TRBV28

CDR3: ASSSSGSYEQY
J: TRBJ2-7
V: TRBV5-6

CDR3: ASSFPPDRATYNEQF
J: TRBJ2-1
V: TRBV5-1

CDR3: ASSRTGSYGYT
J: TRBJ1-2
V: TRBV7-8